The text below deals with one TCR beta chain. The CDR3 sequence is 16 residues long. CDR1 and CDR2 (germline): WNHNN, SYGVQD (reference sequence). V was clipped by 8 bases and J by 2 bases, with 20 bases between them. Data came from immunoSEQ multiplex PCR; TCRdb stores just in-frame clones and leaves some out. This sample yields approximately 12,000 clones, of which about 86% are seen a single time; about an eighth belongs to the top ten. The data were obtained in a study of technical replicates of blood from a handful of donors. The chain recombines TRBV10-1 with TRBJ2-3; D perhaps matches TRBD2 (6 bases). This TCR was sampled from a human donor in good health. The specimen sequenced was PBMCs. For the CDR3, the DNA is TGCGCCAGCCAAGGAGTCGCGGCGGGAAACACAGATACGCAGTATTTT. This gives the protein CASQGVAAGNTDTQYF.